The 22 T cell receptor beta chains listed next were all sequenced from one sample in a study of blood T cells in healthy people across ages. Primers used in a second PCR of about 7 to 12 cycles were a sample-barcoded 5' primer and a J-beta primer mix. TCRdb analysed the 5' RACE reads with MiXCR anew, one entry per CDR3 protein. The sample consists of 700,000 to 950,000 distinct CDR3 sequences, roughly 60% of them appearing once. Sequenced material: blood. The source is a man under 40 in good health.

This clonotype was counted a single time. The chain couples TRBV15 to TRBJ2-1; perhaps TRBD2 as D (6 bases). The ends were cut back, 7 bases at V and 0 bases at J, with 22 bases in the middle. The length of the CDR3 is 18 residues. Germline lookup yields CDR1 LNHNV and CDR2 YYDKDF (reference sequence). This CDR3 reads CATMGGFSSGHSYNEQFF. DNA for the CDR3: TGTGCCACCATGGGGGGATTCTCAAGCGGACACTCCTACAATGAGCAGTTCTTC.

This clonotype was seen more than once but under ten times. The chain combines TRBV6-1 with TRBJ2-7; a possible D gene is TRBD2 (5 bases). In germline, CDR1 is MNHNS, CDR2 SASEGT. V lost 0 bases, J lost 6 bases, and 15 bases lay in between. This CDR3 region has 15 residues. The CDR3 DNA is TGTGCCAGCAGTGAAGCTCGGCTCAGAGAGGGCGAGCAGTACTTC. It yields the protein CASSEARLREGEQYF.

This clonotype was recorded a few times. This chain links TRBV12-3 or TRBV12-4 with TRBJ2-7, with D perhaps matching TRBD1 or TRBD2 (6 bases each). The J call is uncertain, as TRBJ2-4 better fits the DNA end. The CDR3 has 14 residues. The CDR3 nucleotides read TGTGCCAGCACCCTTATCGGGGGCTCATCCATTCAGTACTTC. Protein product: CASTLIGGSSIQYF.

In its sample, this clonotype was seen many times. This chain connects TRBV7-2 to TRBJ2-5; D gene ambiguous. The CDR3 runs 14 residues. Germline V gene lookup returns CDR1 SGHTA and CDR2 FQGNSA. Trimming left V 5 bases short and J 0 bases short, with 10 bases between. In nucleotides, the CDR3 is TGTGCCAGCAGCCCCGGGCGAAACCAAGAGACCCAGTACTTC. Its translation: CASSPGRNQETQYF.

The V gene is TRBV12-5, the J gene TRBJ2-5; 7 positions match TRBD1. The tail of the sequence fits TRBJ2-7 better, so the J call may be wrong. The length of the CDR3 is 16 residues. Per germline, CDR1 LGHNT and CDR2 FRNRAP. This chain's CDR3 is CASGLVLAGQAYEQYF. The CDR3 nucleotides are TGTGCTAGTGGTTTGGTACTGGCTGGACAGGCATACGAGCAGTACTTC.

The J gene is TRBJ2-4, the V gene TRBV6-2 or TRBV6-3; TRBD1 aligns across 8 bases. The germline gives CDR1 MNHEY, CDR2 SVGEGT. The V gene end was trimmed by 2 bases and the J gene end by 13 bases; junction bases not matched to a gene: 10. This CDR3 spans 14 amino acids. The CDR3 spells CASSYDRGVSEQYF. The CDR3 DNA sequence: TGTGCCAGCAGTTACGACAGGGGCGTTAGTGAGCAGTACTTC.

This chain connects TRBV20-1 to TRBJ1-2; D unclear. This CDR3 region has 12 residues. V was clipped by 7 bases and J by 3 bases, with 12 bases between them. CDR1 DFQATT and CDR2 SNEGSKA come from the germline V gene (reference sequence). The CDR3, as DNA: TGCAGTGTCCTGGACGGAGACTATGGCTACACCTTC. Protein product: CSVLDGDYGYTF.

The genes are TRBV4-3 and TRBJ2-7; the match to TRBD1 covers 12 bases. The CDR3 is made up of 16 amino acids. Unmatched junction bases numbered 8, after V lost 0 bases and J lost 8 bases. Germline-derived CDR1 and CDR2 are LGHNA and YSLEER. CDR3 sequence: CASSQDYGTGGLKQYF. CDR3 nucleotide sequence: TGCGCCAGCAGCCAAGATTACGGGACAGGGGGCTTAAAGCAGTACTTC.

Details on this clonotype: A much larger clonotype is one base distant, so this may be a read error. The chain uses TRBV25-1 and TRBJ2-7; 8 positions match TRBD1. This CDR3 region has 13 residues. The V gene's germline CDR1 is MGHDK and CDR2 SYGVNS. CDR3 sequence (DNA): TGTGCCAGCATGGACAGGGCGTCCTACGAGCGGTACTTC. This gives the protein CASMDRASYERYF.

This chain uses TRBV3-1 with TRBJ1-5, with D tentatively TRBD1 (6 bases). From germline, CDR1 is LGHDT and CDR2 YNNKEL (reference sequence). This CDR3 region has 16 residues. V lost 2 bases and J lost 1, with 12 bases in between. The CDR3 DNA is TGTGCCAGCAGCCAAAACCCGACAGGAAGCAATCAGCCCCAGCATTTT. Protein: CASSQNPTGSNQPQHF. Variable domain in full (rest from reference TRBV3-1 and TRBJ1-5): DTAVSQTPKYLVTQMGNDKSIKCEQNLGHDTMYWYKQDSKKFLKIMFSYNNKELIINETVPNRFSPKSPDKAHLNLHINSLELGDSAVYFCASSQNPTGSNQPQHFGDGTRLSIL.

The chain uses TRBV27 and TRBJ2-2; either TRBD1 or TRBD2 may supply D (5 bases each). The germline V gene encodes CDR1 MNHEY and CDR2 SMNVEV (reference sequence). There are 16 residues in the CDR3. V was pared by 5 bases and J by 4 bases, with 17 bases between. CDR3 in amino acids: CASSPVGTEGTGELFF. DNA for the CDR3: TGTGCCAGCAGTCCCGTGGGGACCGAAGGCACCGGGGAGCTGTTTTTT.

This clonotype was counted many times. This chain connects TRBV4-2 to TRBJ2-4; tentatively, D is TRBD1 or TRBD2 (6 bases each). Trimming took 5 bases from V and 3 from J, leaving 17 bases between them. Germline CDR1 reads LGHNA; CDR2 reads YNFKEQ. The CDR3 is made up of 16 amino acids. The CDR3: CASSTWRGVGKNIQYF. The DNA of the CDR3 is TGTGCCAGCAGCACATGGAGGGGGGTGGGCAAAAACATTCAGTACTTC.

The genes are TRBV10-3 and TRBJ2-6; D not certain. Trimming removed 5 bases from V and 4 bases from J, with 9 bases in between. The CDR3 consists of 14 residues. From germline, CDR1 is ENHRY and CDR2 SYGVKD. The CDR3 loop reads CAISLGDGANVLTF. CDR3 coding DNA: TGTGCCATCAGTCTGGGCGACGGGGCCAACGTCCTGACTTTC.

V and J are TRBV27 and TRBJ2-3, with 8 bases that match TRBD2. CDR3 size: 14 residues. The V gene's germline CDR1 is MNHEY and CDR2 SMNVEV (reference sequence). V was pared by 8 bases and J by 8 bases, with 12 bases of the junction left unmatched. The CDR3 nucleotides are TGTGCCAGCGGCCCGGGGGGGCCTGGTAGTACGCAGTATTTT. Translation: CASGPGGPGSTQYF.

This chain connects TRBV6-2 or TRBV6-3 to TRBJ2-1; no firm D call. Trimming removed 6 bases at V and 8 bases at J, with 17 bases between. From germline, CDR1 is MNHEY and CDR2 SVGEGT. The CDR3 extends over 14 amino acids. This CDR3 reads CASSPRKGFDEQFF. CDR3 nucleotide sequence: TGTGCCAGCAGCCCGCGGAAGGGTTTTGATGAGCAGTTCTTC.

CDR3: CASSQRTGETYEQYF. CDR3 nucleotide sequence: TGCGCCAGCAGCCAACGGACAGGTGAAACCTACGAGCAGTACTTC. The V call is TRBV4-3, the J call TRBJ2-7, with 7 bases fitting TRBD1. Germline V lookup: CDR1 LGHNA, CDR2 YSLEER. Germline trimming cut 2 bases from V and 2 bases from J; bases unmatched to any gene: 6. The CDR3 consists of 15 residues.

DNA for the CDR3: TGTGCCAGCAGGGACGAGGGTTCCTCCTATAATTCACCCCTCCACTTT. Protein product: CASRDEGSSYNSPLHF. The gene calls are TRBV2 and TRBJ1-6; D remains unclear. This CDR3 spans 16 amino acids. Trimming took off 6 bases at V and 0 bases at J, with 12 bases between the two ends. Germline CDR1 reads SNHLY; CDR2 reads FYNNEI.

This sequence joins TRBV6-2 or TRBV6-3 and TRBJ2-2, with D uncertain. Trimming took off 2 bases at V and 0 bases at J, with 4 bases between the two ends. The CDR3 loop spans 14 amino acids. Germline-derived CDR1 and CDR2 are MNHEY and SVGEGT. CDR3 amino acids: CASSYSSNTGELFF. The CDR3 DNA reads TGTGCCAGCAGTTACAGCTCGAACACCGGGGAGCTGTTTTTT.

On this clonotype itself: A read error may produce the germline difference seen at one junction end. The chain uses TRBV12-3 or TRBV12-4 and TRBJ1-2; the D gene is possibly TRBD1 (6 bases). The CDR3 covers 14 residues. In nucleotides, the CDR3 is TGTGCCAGCAGTGTCGGGGGGCAGGGCTATGGTTACACCTTC. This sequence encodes CASSVGGQGYGYTF.

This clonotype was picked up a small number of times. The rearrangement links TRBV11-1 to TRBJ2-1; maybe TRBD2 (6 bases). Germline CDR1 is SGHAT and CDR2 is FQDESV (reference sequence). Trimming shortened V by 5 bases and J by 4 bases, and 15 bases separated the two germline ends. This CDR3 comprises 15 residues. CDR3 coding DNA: TGTGCCAGCAGCAGCAGAGGGACTTTGTACAATGAGCAGTTCTTC. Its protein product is CASSSRGTLYNEQFF.

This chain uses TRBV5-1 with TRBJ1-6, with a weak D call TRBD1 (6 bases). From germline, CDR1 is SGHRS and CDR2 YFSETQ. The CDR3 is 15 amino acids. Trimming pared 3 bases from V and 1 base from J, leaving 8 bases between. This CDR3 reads CASSSQGSYNSPLHF. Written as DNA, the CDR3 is TGCGCCAGCAGCTCACAGGGATCCTATAATTCACCCCTCCACTTT.

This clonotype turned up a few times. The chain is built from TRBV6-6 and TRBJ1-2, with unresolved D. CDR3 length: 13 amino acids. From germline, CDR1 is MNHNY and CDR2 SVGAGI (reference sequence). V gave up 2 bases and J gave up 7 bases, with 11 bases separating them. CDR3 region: CASSYNELSGYTF. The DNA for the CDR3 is TGTGCCAGCAGTTACAATGAGTTGAGTGGCTACACCTTC.